This is a list of T cell receptor beta chains from one sample in a study of blood T cell repertoires in COVID-19. Some clones are missing from TCRdb's copy, which holds only in-frame ones; the method was immunoSEQ multiplex PCR. The table has some 350,000 clones, about 90% seen once; the top ten hold 6.5%. The sample taken for sequencing was peripheral blood. The receptor set was obtained from a young man with active or convalescent COVID-19. Each CDR3 is given with its conserved first and last residue. A D gene is named only where the DNA matches it firmly. Clone size is shown for a subset of rows, as once, few, many or a class of expanded clone.

j_gene: TRBJ2-5
abundance: NA
v_gene: TRBV7-3
d_gene: NA
CDR3nt: TGTGCCAGCAGCTTAACTCCCCAAAAGACCCAGTACTTC
CDR3aa: CASSLTPQKTQYF

j_gene: TRBJ2-1
abundance: NA
v_gene: TRBV7-3
d_gene: TRBD2
CDR3nt: TGTGCCAGCAGCCCATTAGCGGGCCTATCCTACAATGAGCAGTTCTTC
CDR3aa: CASSPLAGLSYNEQFF

j_gene: TRBJ1-2
abundance: NA
v_gene: TRBV4-1
d_gene: NA
CDR3nt: TGCGCCAGCAGCCAAGACCCGACAGTGGAAGCTAACTATGGCTACACCTTC
CDR3aa: CASSQDPTVEANYGYTF

j_gene: TRBJ1-6
abundance: once
v_gene: TRBV4-1
d_gene: TRBD1
CDR3nt: TGCGCCAGCAGCCAAACAGGGGCGAGTTCACCCCTCCACTTT
CDR3aa: CASSQTGASSPLHF

j_gene: TRBJ1-1
abundance: NA
v_gene: TRBV28
d_gene: TRBD1
CDR3nt: TGTGCCAGCAGTTTTTCCGGGACAGGGGGCGCGGACACTGAAGCTTTCTTT
CDR3aa: CASSFSGTGGADTEAFF

j_gene: TRBJ1-1
abundance: NA
v_gene: TRBV6-5
d_gene: TRBD1
CDR3nt: TGTGCCAGCACCACGACCGGCGGGACAGTGTTTCTCTTT
CDR3aa: CASTTTGGTVFLF

j_gene: TRBJ2-4
abundance: NA
v_gene: TRBV7-2
d_gene: TRBD1
CDR3nt: TGTGCCAACGGACAGGGAATGGACATTCAGTACTTC
CDR3aa: CANGQGMDIQYF

j_gene: TRBJ1-4
abundance: NA
v_gene: TRBV7-2
d_gene: NA
CDR3nt: TGTGCCAGCAGCTTAGGTGTTTTCAGGGTAGAGGAAAAACTGTTTTTT
CDR3aa: CASSLGVFRVEEKLFF

j_gene: TRBJ2-3
abundance: NA
v_gene: TRBV7-2
d_gene: NA
CDR3nt: TGTGCCAGCAGCACGAGGACTACGACAGATACGCAGTATTTT
CDR3aa: CASSTRTTTDTQYF

j_gene: TRBJ1-1
abundance: once
v_gene: TRBV4-2
d_gene: TRBD1
CDR3nt: TGTGCCAGCAGCCTTAAGATACAGGGGGCGGACACTGAAGCTTTCTTT
CDR3aa: CASSLKIQGADTEAFF

j_gene: TRBJ1-4
abundance: NA
v_gene: TRBV28
d_gene: TRBD1
CDR3nt: TGTGCCAGCAGTCTACCTGGGACAGGGCATGAAAAACTGTTTTTT
CDR3aa: CASSLPGTGHEKLFF

j_gene: TRBJ1-6
abundance: NA
v_gene: TRBV28
d_gene: NA
CDR3nt: TGTGCCAGCATGGGGGGAGGCGATTCACCCCTCCACTTT
CDR3aa: CASMGGGDSPLHF

j_gene: TRBJ2-3
abundance: NA
v_gene: TRBV2
d_gene: NA
CDR3nt: TGTGCCAGCAGTGGGCGGCTAGCCGGCACAGATACGCAGTATTTT
CDR3aa: CASSGRLAGTDTQYF

j_gene: TRBJ2-1
abundance: NA
v_gene: TRBV9
d_gene: NA
CDR3nt: TGTGCCAGCAGCGTAGTTGGGGCGCGGTACAATGAGCAGTTCTTC
CDR3aa: CASSVVGARYNEQFF

j_gene: TRBJ2-5
abundance: NA
v_gene: TRBV7-9
d_gene: NA
CDR3nt: TGTGCCAGCAGCTTAGCGCGGGTAGCGGACCAGACCCAGTACTTC
CDR3aa: CASSLARVADQTQYF

j_gene: TRBJ2-3
abundance: NA
v_gene: TRBV12-2
d_gene: NA
CDR3nt: TGTGCAAGTCGCTTAGGAGGCAGGGCCTGCACAGATACGCAGTATTTT
CDR3aa: CASRLGGRACTDTQYF

j_gene: TRBJ1-1
abundance: NA
v_gene: TRBV24-1
d_gene: TRBD1
CDR3nt: TGTGCCACCAGTGAGACCGGGACAGCTTCCGGAGCTTTCTTT
CDR3aa: CATSETGTASGAFF

j_gene: TRBJ1-1
abundance: few
v_gene: TRBV28
d_gene: TRBD1
CDR3nt: TGTGCCAGCACCGGACAGGGACAGGGGTACACTGAAGCTTTCTTT
CDR3aa: CASTGQGQGYTEAFF

j_gene: TRBJ1-5
abundance: NA
v_gene: TRBV9
d_gene: NA
CDR3nt: TGTGCCAGCAGCCCTGACACTAGCAATCAGCCCCAGCATTTT
CDR3aa: CASSPDTSNQPQHF

j_gene: TRBJ2-1
abundance: NA
v_gene: TRBV9
d_gene: TRBD1
CDR3nt: TGTGCCAGCAGCGCCCCGGGACAGGGACCTAATGAGCAGTTCTTC
CDR3aa: CASSAPGQGPNEQFF

j_gene: TRBJ2-5
abundance: NA
v_gene: TRBV18
d_gene: NA
CDR3nt: TGTGCCAGCTCACCAGGGGTCGGGACACGGGGAGAAGAGACCCAGTACTTC
CDR3aa: CASSPGVGTRGEETQYF

j_gene: TRBJ2-1
abundance: NA
v_gene: TRBV5-5
d_gene: TRBD2
CDR3nt: TGTGCCAGCAGCCAAGGTAGCGGGGCCTACAATGAGCAGTTCTTC
CDR3aa: CASSQGSGAYNEQFF

j_gene: TRBJ1-3
abundance: NA
v_gene: TRBV15
d_gene: NA
CDR3nt: TGTGCCACCAGCAGAGTGGACAGCTCTGGAAACACCATATATTTT
CDR3aa: CATSRVDSSGNTIYF

j_gene: TRBJ2-7
abundance: once
v_gene: TRBV28
d_gene: NA
CDR3nt: TGTGCCAGCAGTCCCAGCGGACTGAGCTCCTACGAGCAGTACTTC
CDR3aa: CASSPSGLSSYEQYF

j_gene: TRBJ1-4
abundance: NA
v_gene: TRBV30
d_gene: NA
CDR3nt: TGTGCCTGGAGTGTAATAGGGGCTTATGAAAAACTGTTTTTT
CDR3aa: CAWSVIGAYEKLFF

j_gene: TRBJ1-1
abundance: once
v_gene: TRBV7-3
d_gene: NA
CDR3nt: TGTGCCAGCAGCTTAAGACGGGAAACTGAAGCTTTCTTT
CDR3aa: CASSLRRETEAFF

j_gene: TRBJ1-2
abundance: NA
v_gene: TRBV28
d_gene: NA
CDR3nt: TGTGCCAGCACCATAGGGGGGGGTGATGGCTACACCTTC
CDR3aa: CASTIGGGDGYTF

j_gene: TRBJ2-4
abundance: NA
v_gene: TRBV3-1/TRBV3-2
d_gene: NA
CDR3nt: TGTGCCAGCAGCCAGTGGAGTAGCGACATTCAGTACTTC
CDR3aa: CASSQWSSDIQYF

j_gene: TRBJ2-1
abundance: NA
v_gene: TRBV7-6
d_gene: TRBD1
CDR3nt: TGTGCCAGCAGCCCCAGACAGGGGAATGAGCAGTTCTTC
CDR3aa: CASSPRQGNEQFF

j_gene: TRBJ2-7
abundance: NA
v_gene: TRBV11-2
d_gene: TRBD2
CDR3nt: TGTGCCAGCAGCCGCGGGGGAGCGGGGGGGCTCTACGAGCAGTACTTC
CDR3aa: CASSRGGAGGLYEQYF

j_gene: TRBJ1-1
abundance: few
v_gene: TRBV9
d_gene: NA
CDR3nt: TGTGCCAGCAGCGTTGGCCAGGCCATGAACACTGAAGCTTTCTTT
CDR3aa: CASSVGQAMNTEAFF

j_gene: TRBJ1-5
abundance: NA
v_gene: TRBV6-2/TRBV6-3
d_gene: TRBD1
CDR3nt: TGTGCCAGCAGCCGACAGGGGGCAGGGCAGCCCCAGCATTTT
CDR3aa: CASSRQGAGQPQHF

j_gene: TRBJ2-1
abundance: NA
v_gene: TRBV10-3
d_gene: TRBD2
CDR3nt: TGTGCCATCGAACCTAGCGGGGGGACCAGCTCCTACAATGAGCAGTTCTTC
CDR3aa: CAIEPSGGTSSYNEQFF

j_gene: TRBJ1-2
abundance: NA
v_gene: TRBV4-1
d_gene: TRBD1
CDR3nt: TGCGCCAGCAGCCAAGCTGGACAGGGGGGCTATGGCTACACCTTC
CDR3aa: CASSQAGQGGYGYTF

j_gene: TRBJ1-1
abundance: NA
v_gene: TRBV3-1/TRBV3-2
d_gene: NA
CDR3nt: TGTGCCAGCAGCTTTTCAGGGGCTGAAGCTTTCTTT
CDR3aa: CASSFSGAEAFF

j_gene: TRBJ1-6
abundance: NA
v_gene: TRBV19
d_gene: TRBD1
CDR3nt: TGTGCCAGTACCCAGACCCGGACAGGGATGTATTCACCCCTCCACTTT
CDR3aa: CASTQTRTGMYSPLHF

j_gene: TRBJ1-5
abundance: NA
v_gene: TRBV6-7
d_gene: TRBD1
CDR3nt: TGTGCCAGCAAAAGACAGGGGGGTCCGCTAGGCAATCAGCCCCAGCATTTT
CDR3aa: CASKRQGGPLGNQPQHF

j_gene: TRBJ2-7
abundance: NA
v_gene: TRBV5-1
d_gene: TRBD1
CDR3nt: TGCGCCAGCAGCTCCGGGACAGAGGTCTACGAGCAGTACTTC
CDR3aa: CASSSGTEVYEQYF

j_gene: TRBJ2-7
abundance: NA
v_gene: TRBV19
d_gene: NA
CDR3nt: TGTGCCAGTAGTATAGGAGCCGGGGACGAGCAGTACTTC
CDR3aa: CASSIGAGDEQYF

j_gene: TRBJ1-4
abundance: once
v_gene: TRBV28
d_gene: NA
CDR3nt: TGTGCCAGCAGTTTCACGCGCGGCGGGGGGCTGGGCGAAAAACTGTTTTTT
CDR3aa: CASSFTRGGGLGEKLFF

j_gene: TRBJ2-1
abundance: NA
v_gene: TRBV5-5
d_gene: TRBD2
CDR3nt: TGTGCCAGCAGCACCCGACTAGCGGGACATAACAATGAGCAGTTCTTC
CDR3aa: CASSTRLAGHNNEQFF

j_gene: TRBJ1-4
abundance: NA
v_gene: TRBV2
d_gene: NA
CDR3nt: TGTGCCAGCACCGAACAAAGGGGTGTCTTTGAAAAACTGTTTTTT
CDR3aa: CASTEQRGVFEKLFF

j_gene: TRBJ2-5
abundance: NA
v_gene: TRBV7-2
d_gene: NA
CDR3nt: TGTGCCAGCACCGAGACAGCGAACCAAGAGACCCAGTACTTC
CDR3aa: CASTETANQETQYF